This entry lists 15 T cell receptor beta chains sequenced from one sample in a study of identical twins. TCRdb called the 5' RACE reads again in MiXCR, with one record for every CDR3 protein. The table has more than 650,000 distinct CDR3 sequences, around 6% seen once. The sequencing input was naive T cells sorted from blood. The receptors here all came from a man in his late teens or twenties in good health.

The CDR3 DNA sequence: TGTGCCAGCAGCCCAAGGGGAGGGCGGATCAGCAATCAGCCCCAGCATTTT. Translated: CASSPRGGRISNQPQHF. This chain connects TRBV5-6 to TRBJ1-5; perhaps TRBD1 as D (5 bases). Deletions cut 4 bases from V and 1 base from J, with 18 bases between. The length of the CDR3 is 17 residues. CDR1 and CDR2 (germline): SGHDT, YYEEEE.

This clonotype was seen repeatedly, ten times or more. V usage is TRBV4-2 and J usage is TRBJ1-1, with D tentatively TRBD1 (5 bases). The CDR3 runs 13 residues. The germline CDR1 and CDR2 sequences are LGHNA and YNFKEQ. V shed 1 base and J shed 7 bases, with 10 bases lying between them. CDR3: CASSQGPGDEAFF. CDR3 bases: TGTGCCAGCAGCCAAGGGCCGGGGGATGAAGCTTTCTTT.

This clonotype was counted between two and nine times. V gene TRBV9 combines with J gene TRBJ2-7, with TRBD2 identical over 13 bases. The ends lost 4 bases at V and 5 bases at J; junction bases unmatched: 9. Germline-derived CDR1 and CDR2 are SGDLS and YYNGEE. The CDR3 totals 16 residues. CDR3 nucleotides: TGTGCCAGCAGCTCCGGGACTAGCGGGATGAGGAACGAGCAGTACTTC. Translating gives CASSSGTSGMRNEQYF.

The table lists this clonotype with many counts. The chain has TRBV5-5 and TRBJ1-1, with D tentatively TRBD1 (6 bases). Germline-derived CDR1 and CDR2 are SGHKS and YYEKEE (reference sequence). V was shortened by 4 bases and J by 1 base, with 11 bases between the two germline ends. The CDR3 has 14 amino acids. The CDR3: CASSLGHSNTEAFF. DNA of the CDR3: TGTGCCAGCAGCCTGGGACACTCGAACACTGAAGCTTTCTTT. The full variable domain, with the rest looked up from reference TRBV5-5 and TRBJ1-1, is DAGVTQSPTHLIKTRGQQVTLRCSPISGHKSVSWYQQVLGQGPQFIFQYYEKEERGRGNFPDRFSARQFPNYSSELNVNALLLGDSALYLCASSLGHSNTEAFFGQGTRLTVV.

The CDR3 protein is CASSQEGATRDEQFF. The CDR3 DNA follows: TGTGCCAGCAGCCAAGAGGGGGCAACACGGGATGAGCAGTTCTTC. The J gene is TRBJ2-1, the V gene TRBV3-1; perhaps TRBD1 as D (6 bases). Trimming took 0 bases from V and 8 from J, leaving 14 bases between them. The germline CDR1 and CDR2 sequences are LGHDT and YNNKEL (reference sequence). There are 15 residues in the CDR3.

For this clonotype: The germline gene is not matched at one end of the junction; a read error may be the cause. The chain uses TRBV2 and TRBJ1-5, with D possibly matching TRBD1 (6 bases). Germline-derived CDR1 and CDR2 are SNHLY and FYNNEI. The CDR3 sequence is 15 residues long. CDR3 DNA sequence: TGTGCCAGCAGAGGGACAATCTATAGCAATCAGCCCCAGCGTTTT. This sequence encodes CASRGTIYSNQPQRF.

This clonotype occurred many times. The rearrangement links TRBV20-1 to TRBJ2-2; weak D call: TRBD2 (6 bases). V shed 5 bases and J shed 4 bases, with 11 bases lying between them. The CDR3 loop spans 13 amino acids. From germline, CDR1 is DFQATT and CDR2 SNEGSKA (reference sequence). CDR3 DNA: TGCAGTGCTTTCCTAGCGTCCACCGGGGAGCTGTTTTTT. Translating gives CSAFLASTGELFF.

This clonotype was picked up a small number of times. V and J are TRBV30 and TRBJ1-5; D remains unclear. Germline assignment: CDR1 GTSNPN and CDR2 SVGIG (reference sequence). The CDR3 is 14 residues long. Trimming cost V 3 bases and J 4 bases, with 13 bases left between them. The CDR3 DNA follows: TGTGCCTGGAGCGTCAATTCAGGAAATCAGCCCCAGCATTTT. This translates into CAWSVNSGNQPQHF.

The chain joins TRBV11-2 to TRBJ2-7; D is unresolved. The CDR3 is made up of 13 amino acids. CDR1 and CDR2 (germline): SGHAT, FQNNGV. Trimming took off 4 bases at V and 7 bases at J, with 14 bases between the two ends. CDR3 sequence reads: CASSSIRRKEQYV. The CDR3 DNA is TGTGCCAGCAGCTCTATCCGCCGAAAAGAGCAGTACGTC.

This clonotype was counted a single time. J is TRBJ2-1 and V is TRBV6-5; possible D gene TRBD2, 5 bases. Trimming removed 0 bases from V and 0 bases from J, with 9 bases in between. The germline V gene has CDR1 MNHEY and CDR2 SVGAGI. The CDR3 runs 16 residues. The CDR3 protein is CASSYSIARSYNEQFF. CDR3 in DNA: TGTGCCAGCAGTTACTCGATAGCGCGCTCCTACAATGAGCAGTTCTTC.

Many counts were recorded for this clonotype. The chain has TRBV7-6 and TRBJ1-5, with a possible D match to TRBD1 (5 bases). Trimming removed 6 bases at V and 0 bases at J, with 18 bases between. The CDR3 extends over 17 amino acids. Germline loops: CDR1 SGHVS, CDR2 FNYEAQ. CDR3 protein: CASSYLHRGYSNQPQHF. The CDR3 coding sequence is TGTGCCAGCAGTTATTTACATCGGGGGTATAGCAATCAGCCCCAGCATTTT.

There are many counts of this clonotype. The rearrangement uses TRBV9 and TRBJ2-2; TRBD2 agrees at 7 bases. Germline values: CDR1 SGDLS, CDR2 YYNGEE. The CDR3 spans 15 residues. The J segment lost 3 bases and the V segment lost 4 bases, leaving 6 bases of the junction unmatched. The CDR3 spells CASSLSTSDTGELFF. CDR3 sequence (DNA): TGTGCCAGCAGCCTTTCTACTAGCGACACCGGGGAGCTGTTTTTT.

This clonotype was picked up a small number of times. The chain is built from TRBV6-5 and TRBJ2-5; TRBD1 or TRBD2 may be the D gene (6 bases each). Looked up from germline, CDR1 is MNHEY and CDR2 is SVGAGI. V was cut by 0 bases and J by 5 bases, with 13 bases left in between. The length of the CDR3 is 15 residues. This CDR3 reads CASSYSWGARETQYF. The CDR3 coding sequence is TGTGCCAGCAGTTACTCGTGGGGGGCCCGGGAGACCCAGTACTTC.

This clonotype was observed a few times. CDR3: CASSLKPAYGYTF. The CDR3 DNA follows: TGTGCCAGCAGTTTAAAGCCAGCTTATGGCTACACCTTC. The chain is built from TRBV27 and TRBJ1-2; D is ambiguous. Germline assignment: CDR1 MNHEY and CDR2 SMNVEV (reference sequence). This CDR3 has 13 residues. The germline V and J ends were trimmed by 2 bases and 5 bases, with 9 bases remaining between them.

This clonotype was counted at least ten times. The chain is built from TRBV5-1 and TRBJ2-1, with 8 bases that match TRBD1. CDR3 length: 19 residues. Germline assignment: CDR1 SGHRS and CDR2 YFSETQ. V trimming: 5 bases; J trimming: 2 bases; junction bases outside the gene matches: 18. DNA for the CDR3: TGCGCCAGCAGTGCCGGACAGGGCATTAAGAGCCCTACCTACAATGAGCAGTTCTTC. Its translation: CASSAGQGIKSPTYNEQFF.